The entry below gives a single TCR beta chain sequence along with its context. What it recognizes is unknown. Produced via immunoSEQ multiplex PCR; TCRdb's table is partial and in-frame only. The sample contains 80,000 to 100,000 clones, 80% to 95% of which appear only once. The sample is drawn from a study of graft-versus-host responses after intestinal transplantation. V lost 5 bases to trimming and J lost 6 bases, with 13 bases between them. The CDR3 sequence is 13 residues long. The germline CDR1 and CDR2 sequences are SGHTA and FQGTGA. The chain links TRBV7-3 to TRBJ1-2; the D gene is possibly TRBD1 (5 bases). The sample in question was unstimulated CD8+ T cells sorted from spleen or lymph node cells, obtained before transplant. This clonotype was sampled from a human donor who was the organ donor for an intestinal transplant. CDR3 sequence: CASSRSRRDGYTF. CDR3 coding DNA: TGTGCCAGCAGCCGTTCACGCAGGGATGGCTACACCTTC.